This entry lists 3 T cell receptor beta chains sequenced from one sample in a study of cytomegalovirus exposure and HLA in healthy donors. Primers for the PCR totalled 60 Vbeta and 13 Jbeta. The repertoire was sequenced with immunoSEQ multiplex PCR; TCRdb's copy has only in-frame clones and lacks some. The sample contains roughly 150,000 clones, around 86% of which appear only once. Sequencing used PBMCs. Receptors were obtained from a man aged 50 to 60 in good health and CMV-seropositive.

This clone was counted a single time. This sequence joins TRBV4-3 and TRBJ2-1; TRBD1 agrees at 9 bases. Trimming took 2 bases from V and 4 from J; bases not matched to a gene: 6. Germline V gene data show CDR1 as LGHNA and CDR2 as YSLEER. CDR3 length equals 16 residues. The CDR3 coding sequence is TGCGCCAGCAGCCAAAGAACAGGGGGCTTATACAATGAGCAGTTCTTC. It translates to CASSQRTGGLYNEQFF.

The chain uses TRBV28 and TRBJ1-1; D gene uncertain. In germline, CDR1 is MDHEN, CDR2 SYDVKM. The CDR3 spans 14 residues. The V gene lost 1 base and the J gene lost 3 bases, with 9 bases spanning the gap. CDR3 protein: CASSLSPQYTEAFF. For the CDR3, the DNA is TGTGCCAGCAGTTTATCCCCACAGTACACTGAAGCTTTCTTT.

Details on this clone: Other DNA sequences within the sample encode an identical CDR3. The chain employs TRBV5-8 and TRBJ1-4; 8 bases line up with TRBD1. The CDR3 has 17 amino acids. J was trimmed by 5 bases and V by 5 bases; bases with no gene match: 14. Germline values: CDR1 SGHTS, CDR2 YDEGEE. The CDR3 sequence is CASSFPLPDRVNEKLFF. The DNA of the CDR3 is TGTGCCAGCAGTTTCCCGCTACCGGACAGGGTAAATGAAAAACTGTTTTTT.